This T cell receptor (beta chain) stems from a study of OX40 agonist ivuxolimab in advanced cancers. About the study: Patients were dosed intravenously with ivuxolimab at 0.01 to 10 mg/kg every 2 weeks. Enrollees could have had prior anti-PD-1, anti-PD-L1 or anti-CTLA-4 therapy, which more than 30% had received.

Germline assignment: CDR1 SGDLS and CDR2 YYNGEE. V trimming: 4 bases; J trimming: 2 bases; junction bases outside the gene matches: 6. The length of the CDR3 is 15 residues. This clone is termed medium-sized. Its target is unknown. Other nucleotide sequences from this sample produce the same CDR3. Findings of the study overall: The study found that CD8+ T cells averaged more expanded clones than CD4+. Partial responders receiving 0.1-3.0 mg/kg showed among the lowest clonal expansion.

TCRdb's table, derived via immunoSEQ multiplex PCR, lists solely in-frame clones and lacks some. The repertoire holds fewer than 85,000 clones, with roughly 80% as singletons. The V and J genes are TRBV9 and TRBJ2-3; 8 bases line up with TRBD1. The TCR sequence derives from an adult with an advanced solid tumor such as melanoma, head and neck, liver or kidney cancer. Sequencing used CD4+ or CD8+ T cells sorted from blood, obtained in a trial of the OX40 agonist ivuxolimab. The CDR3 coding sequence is TGTGCCAGCAGCTTCGGACAGGGAGCCACAGATACGCAGTATTTT. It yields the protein CASSFGQGATDTQYF.